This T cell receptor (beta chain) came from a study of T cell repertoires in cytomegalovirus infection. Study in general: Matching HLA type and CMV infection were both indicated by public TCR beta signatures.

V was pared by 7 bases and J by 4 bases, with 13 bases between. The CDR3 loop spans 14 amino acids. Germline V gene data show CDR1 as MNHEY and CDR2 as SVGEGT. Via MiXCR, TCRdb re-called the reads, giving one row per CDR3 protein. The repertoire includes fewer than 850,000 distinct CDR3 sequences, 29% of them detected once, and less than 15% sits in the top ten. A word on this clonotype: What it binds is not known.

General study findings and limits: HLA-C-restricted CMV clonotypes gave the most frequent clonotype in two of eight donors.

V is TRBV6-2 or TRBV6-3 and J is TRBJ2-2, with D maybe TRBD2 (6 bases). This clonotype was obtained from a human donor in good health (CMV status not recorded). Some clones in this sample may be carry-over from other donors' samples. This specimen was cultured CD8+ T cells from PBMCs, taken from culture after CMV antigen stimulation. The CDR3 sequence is CASNQGLSTGELFF. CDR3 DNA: TGTGCCAGCAACCAGGGACTGTCCACCGGGGAGCTGTTTTTT.